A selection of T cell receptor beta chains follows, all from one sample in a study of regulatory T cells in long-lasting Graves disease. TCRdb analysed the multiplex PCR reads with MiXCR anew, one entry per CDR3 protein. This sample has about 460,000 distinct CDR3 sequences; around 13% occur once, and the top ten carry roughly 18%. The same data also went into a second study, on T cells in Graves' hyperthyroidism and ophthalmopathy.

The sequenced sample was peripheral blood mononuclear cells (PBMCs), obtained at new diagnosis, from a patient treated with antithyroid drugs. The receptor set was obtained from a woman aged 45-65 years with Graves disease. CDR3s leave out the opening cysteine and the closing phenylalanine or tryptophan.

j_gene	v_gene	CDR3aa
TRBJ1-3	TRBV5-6	ASSSWAVSGNTIY
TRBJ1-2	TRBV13	ASSFPSGGDYGYT
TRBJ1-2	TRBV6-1	ASSEVVDRILYGYT
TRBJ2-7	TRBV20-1	SASIRTGGNEQY
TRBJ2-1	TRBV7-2	ASSLLAGSSYNEQF
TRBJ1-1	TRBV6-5	ASSYARGNTEAF
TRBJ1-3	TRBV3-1	ASSQGQYSGNTIY
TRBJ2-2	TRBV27	ASIGGFGELF
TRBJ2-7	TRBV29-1	SVEVPGGSYEQY
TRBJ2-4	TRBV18	ASSAGLAGVEGKNIQY
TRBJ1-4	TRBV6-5	ASSNYGGEDEKLF
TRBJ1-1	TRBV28	ASRDRGYTEAF
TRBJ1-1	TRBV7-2	ASSHGQNTEAF
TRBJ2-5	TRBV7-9	ASSPSGGGRGRETQY
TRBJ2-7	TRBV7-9	ASGPGLYYEQY
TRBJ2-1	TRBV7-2	ASSSGTSGSKPQF
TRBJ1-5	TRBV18	ASSPAPYSNQPQH
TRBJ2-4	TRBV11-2	ASSSLRDRGAKNIQY
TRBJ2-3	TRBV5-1	ASSSHTIGDTQY
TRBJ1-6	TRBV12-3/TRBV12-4	ASSLARGTPNSPLH
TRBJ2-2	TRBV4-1	ASSQEAGINTGELF
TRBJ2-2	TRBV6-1	ASSPTGLLDPRTGELF
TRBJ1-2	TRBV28	ASSSPLGQGVHT
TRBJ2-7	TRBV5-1	ASSRLGQVGYEQY
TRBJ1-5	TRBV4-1	ASSRMVNQPQH
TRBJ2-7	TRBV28	ASTKGEYLMGEQY
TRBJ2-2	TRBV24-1	ATSDPGQGRNTGELF
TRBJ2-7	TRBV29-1	SVEQDYEQY
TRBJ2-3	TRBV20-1	STARGVGDTQY
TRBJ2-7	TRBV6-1	ASSPVGSGSTYEQY
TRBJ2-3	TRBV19	ASSIAASGSGTDTQY
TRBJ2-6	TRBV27	ASSDQGGFSGANVLT
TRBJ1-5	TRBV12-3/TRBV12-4	ASSLMGLSQPQH
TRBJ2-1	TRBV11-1	ASSQDQFGTGDYNEQF
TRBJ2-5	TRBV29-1	SVEVGTQY
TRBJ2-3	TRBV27	ASSFQPPDTQY
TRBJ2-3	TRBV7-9	ASSLEAPGTGTQY
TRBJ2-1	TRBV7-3	ASSLISSGPTNEQF
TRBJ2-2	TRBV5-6	ASSPYAGTANTGELF
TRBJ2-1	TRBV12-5	ASGFGGSTYNEQF
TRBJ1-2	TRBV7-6	ASSLGGLAYGYT
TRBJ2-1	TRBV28	ASDPGLAGGPSYNEQF
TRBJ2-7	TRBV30	AWSVDRVEQY
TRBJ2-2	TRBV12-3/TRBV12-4	ASSFPGRVGTGELF
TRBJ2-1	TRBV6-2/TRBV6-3	ASKRGESSYNEQF
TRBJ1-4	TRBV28	ASRLRAIQTNEKLF
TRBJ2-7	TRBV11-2	ASSWAGTGIYEQY
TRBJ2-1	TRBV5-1	ASSEQDRRFYNEQF
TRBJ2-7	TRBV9	ASSARDTPNYEQY
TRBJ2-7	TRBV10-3	AISEFRDNYEQY
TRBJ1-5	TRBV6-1	ASSSPDYNQPQH